This T cell receptor beta chain appears in the sequencing data of a study of cytomegalovirus exposure and HLA in healthy donors. Germline CDR1 is MNHNS and CDR2 is SASEGT. The CDR3 is made up of 16 amino acids. V lost 1 base to trimming and J lost 5 bases; unmatched junction nucleotides: 4. The PCR made use of 60 Vbeta and 13 Jbeta primers. The repertoire was sequenced with immunoSEQ multiplex PCR; TCRdb's copy has only in-frame clones and lacks some. The table lists around 130,000 clones, 70% to 75% of them singletons. The chain employs TRBV6-1 and TRBJ2-2; TRBD2 matches at 10 bases. This clonotype was sampled from a woman aged 25-40 years in good health and CMV-seronegative. The specimen sequenced was PBMCs. CDR3 coding DNA: TGTGCCAGCAGTGAAGTAGCGGGAGGAGAAACCGGGGAGCTGTTTTTT. Encoded protein: CASSEVAGGETGELFF.